The subject of this entry is one T cell receptor beta chain. This specimen comes from a study of T cells in Graves' hyperthyroidism and ophthalmopathy. The investigators amplified TCR beta CDR3 regions from RNA transcripts. A set of HTBI primers served as the primers for a first-round RT-PCR of the TCR CDR3. TCRdb reanalysed the multiplex PCR reads using MiXCR and keeps one entry per CDR3 protein. The sample consists of under 130,000 distinct CDR3 sequences, 40% to 50% of them appearing once. Germline V CDR1 and CDR2: LNHNV, YYDKDF (reference sequence). The CDR3 is 16 amino acids. V dropped 1 base and J dropped 8; count of bases not matched to a gene: 6.

The sample taken for sequencing was blood. The TCR was taken from a man between 40 and 49 years old with Graves' hyperthyroidism. This chain joins TRBV15 and TRBJ1-4; 11 bases are a match to TRBD1. CDR3 loop: CATSRVLDRGREKLFF. The CDR3 DNA reads TGTGCCACCAGCAGAGTGTTGGACAGGGGGCGGGAAAAACTGTTTTTT.